This record looks at one T cell receptor beta chain sequence and its context. Its specificity is unknown. These data come from a study of PD-1 blockade in classical Hodgkin lymphoma. At the level of the study: Patients were administered nivolumab (3 mg/kg intravenously) every 2 weeks.

The assay was immunoSEQ multiplex PCR, and TCRdb's table has in-frame clones only and misses some. The sample carries approximately 50,000 clones, 88% recorded once. Exposure to brentuximab vedotin varied, and each patient had relapsed following autologous stem cell transplantation. Study observations and caveats: Prior to therapy, complete responders displayed diversity much like that of newly diagnosed patients.

This TCR derives from a human donor with classical Hodgkin lymphoma. The sample was peripheral blood mononuclear cells (PBMCs), taken before the second cycle of nivolumab.

This CDR3 is CASSGLAGAMGQFF. As DNA, the CDR3 is TGTGCCAGCAGTGGGCTAGCGGGCGCGATGGGCCAATTCTTC. This chain uses TRBV2 with TRBJ2-1, with 8 bases identical to TRBD2. Germline values: CDR1 SNHLY, CDR2 FYNNEI. Losses at the gene ends were 4 bases for V and 16 bases for J; bases not matched to a gene: 15. The CDR3 is 14 residues long. Combining the CDR3 with reference TRBV2 and TRBJ2-1 gives the whole variable domain EPEVTQTPSHQVTQMGQEVILRCVPISNHLYFYWYRQILGQKVEFLVSFYNNEISEKSEIFDDQFSVERPDGSNFTLKIRSTKLEDSAMYFCASSGLAGAMGQFFGPGTRLTVL.